What follows is one TCR beta chain and its context. V shed 1 base, J shed 4 bases, and the junction held 0 bases outside the gene matches. Germline CDR1 and CDR2: SQVTM and ANQGSEA. The CDR3 runs to 12 residues. Each CDR3 protein gets one entry after TCRdb re-called the RT-PCR reads with MiXCR. This table has more than 550,000 distinct CDR3 sequences, approximately 10% appearing once. These data are taken from a study of response to subunit inactivated influenza vaccine. This sample also belongs to another study, concerning T cells expressing NK-cell markers. This second study says: 5'RACE template switching with UMIs generated TCR beta cDNA.

The sample here was PBMCs from blood, taken on the day of vaccination. This rearrangement joins TRBV29-1 to TRBJ1-2; 7 positions agree with TRBD1. The clonotype comes from a man between 50 and 59 years old who received an inactivated influenza vaccine. As DNA, the CDR3 is TGCAGCGTTGAAGCAGGGGGCTATGGCTACACCTTC. Translation: CSVEAGGYGYTF.